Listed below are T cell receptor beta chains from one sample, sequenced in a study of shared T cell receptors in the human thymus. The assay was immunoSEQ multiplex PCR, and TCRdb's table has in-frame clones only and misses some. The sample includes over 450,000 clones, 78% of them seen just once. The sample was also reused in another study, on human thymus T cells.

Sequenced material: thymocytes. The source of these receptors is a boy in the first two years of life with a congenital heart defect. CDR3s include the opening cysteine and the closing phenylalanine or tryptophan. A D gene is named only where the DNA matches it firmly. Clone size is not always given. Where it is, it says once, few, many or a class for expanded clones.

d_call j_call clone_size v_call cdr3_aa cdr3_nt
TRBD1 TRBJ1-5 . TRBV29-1 CSVEEGGQPQHF TGCAGCGTTGAAGAAGGGGGCCAGCCCCAGCATTTT
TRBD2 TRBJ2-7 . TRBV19 CASSPLIGLAGECDEQYF TGTGCCAGTAGTCCTCTCATTGGACTAGCGGGAGAGTGCGACGAGCAGTACTTC
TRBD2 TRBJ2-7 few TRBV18 CASSPPPTSGRTNEQYF TGTGCCAGCTCACCACCGCCGACTAGCGGGAGAACCAACGAGCAGTACTTC
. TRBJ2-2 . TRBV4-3 CASSRMGRTLAERRTGELFF TGCGCCAGCAGCCGGATGGGCCGAACCTTAGCGGAAAGGAGAACCGGGGAGCTGTTTTTT
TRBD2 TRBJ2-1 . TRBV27 CASTEASGRSYNEQFF TGTGCCAGCACGGAGGCTAGCGGGAGGTCCTACAATGAGCAGTTCTTC
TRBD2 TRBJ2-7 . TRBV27 CASSLRLAGGSYEQYF TGTGCCAGCAGTTTACGGCTAGCGGGAGGGTCCTACGAGCAGTACTTC
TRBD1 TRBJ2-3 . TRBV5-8 CASTINPGQGISSTDTQYF TGTGCCAGCACCATAAACCCGGGACAGGGAATCTCTAGCACAGATACGCAGTATTTT
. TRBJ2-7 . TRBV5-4 CASSLEGAYEQYF TGTGCCAGCAGCTTAGAAGGGGCCTACGAGCAGTACTTC
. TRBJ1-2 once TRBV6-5 CASSYSGGANYGYTF TGTGCCAGCAGTTACTCGGGTGGGGCGAACTATGGCTACACCTTC
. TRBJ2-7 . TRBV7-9 CASSPPLGGYEQYF TGTGCCAGCAGCCCACCCCTCGGGGGCTACGAGCAGTACTTC
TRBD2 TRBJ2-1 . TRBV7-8 CASRRTSGRSLSSYNEQFF TGTGCCAGCAGACGGACTAGCGGGAGGTCCTTGAGCTCCTACAATGAGCAGTTCTTC
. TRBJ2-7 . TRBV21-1 CASSKGTTTYEQYF TGTGCCAGCAGCAAAGGGACTACTACCTACGAGCAGTACTTC
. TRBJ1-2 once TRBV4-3 CASSPLKCWTSYGYTF TGCGCCAGCAGCCCCCTGAAGTGTTGGACATCTTATGGCTACACCTTC
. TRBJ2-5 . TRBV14 CASSQVGTLQETQYF TGTGCCAGCAGCCAAGTGGGGACTCTGCAAGAGACCCAGTACTTC
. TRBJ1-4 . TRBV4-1 CASSHRTFRGKLFF TGCGCCAGCAGCCACCGGACTTTTCGGGGGAAACTGTTTTTT
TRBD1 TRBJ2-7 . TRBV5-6 CASSSGDDRGRTYEQYF TGTGCCAGCAGCTCCGGTGACGACAGGGGGCGTACCTACGAGCAGTACTTC
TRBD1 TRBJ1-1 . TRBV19 CASSSSGQGKTEAFF TGTGCCAGTAGTAGCTCGGGACAGGGTAAGACTGAAGCTTTCTTT
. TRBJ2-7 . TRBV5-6 CASSSSGSETPWGEQYF TGTGCCAGCAGCTCCAGTGGGAGCGAGACCCCTTGGGGCGAGCAGTACTTC
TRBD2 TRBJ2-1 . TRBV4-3 CASSQESTLSSGYNEQFF TGCGCCAGCAGCCAAGAGAGTACTTTGTCTAGCGGATACAATGAGCAGTTCTTC
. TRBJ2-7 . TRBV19 CASSLGAGTYEQYF TGTGCCAGTAGTTTGGGCGCAGGGACTTACGAGCAGTACTTC
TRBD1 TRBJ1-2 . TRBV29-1 CSSTGWDYGYTF TGCAGCTCGACAGGGTGGGACTATGGCTACACCTTC
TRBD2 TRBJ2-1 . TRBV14 CASSQDYPRGLVGNEQFF TGTGCCAGCAGCCAAGACTACCCTCGGGGACTAGTGGGTAATGAGCAGTTCTTC
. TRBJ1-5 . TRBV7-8 CASSLGQANQPQHF TGTGCCAGCAGCTTAGGTCAGGCTAATCAGCCCCAGCATTTT
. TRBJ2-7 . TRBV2 CAPGPGGDEQYF TGTGCCCCGGGCCCGGGGGGCGACGAGCAGTACTTC
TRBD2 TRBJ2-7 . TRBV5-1 CASKPSGTRVEQYF TGCGCCAGCAAACCCTCCGGGACTAGGGTCGAGCAGTACTTC
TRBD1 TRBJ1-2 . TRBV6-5 CASSLGTEYGYPF TGTGCCAGCAGTCTCGGGACAGAGTATGGCTACCCCTTC
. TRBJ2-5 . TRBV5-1 CASSFRYRQVEETQYF TGCGCCAGCAGCTTCCGCTACCGACAGGTAGAAGAGACCCAGTACTTC
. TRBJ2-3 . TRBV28 CASSPYTDTQYF TGTGCCAGCAGTCCTTACACAGATACGCAGTATTTT